This TCR beta chain was found in a study of T cell changes during pregnancy in multiple sclerosis. The germline V and J ends were trimmed by 0 bases and 5 bases, with 25 bases remaining between them. This CDR3 is built from 19 residues. Germline loops: CDR1 MGHRA, CDR2 YSYEKL. Using immunoSEQ multiplex PCR, the repertoire was profiled, and TCRdb retains in-frame clones only, with some absent. This sample carries tens of thousands of clones, 89% of them seen once, and the ten largest clones take approximately 10%. This receptor was taken from a female donor with multiple sclerosis, enrolled in a pregnancy study. The specimen was CD8+ T cells from peripheral blood mononuclear cells, collected in the third trimester of pregnancy. The genes are TRBV4-1 and TRBJ2-5; maybe TRBD1 (5 bases). The CDR3 nucleotides are TGCGCCAGCAGCCAAGAAGCTTTAGGGGCCAGGAGCATGAGGGAGACCCAGTACTTC. This gives the protein CASSQEALGARSMRETQYF.